Listed below are T cell receptor beta chains from one sample, sequenced in a study of blood T cell repertoires in COVID-19. Sequencing was performed with immunoSEQ multiplex PCR; in TCRdb, only in-frame clones are kept and a portion is missing. The sample contains fewer than 200,000 clones, about 87% of which appear only once. Sequenced sample: peripheral blood. These receptors were obtained from a woman aged 70 to 79 with COVID-19, enrolled during active disease. CDR3s leave out the opening cysteine and the closing phenylalanine or tryptophan. D genes are given only for firm matches.

V	J	D	CDR3
TRBV19	TRBJ1-5	TRBD1	ASGQGINQPQH
TRBV29-1	TRBJ2-1	TRBD1	SVGRGRSSYNEQF
TRBV24-1	TRBJ2-2	NA	ATSKGLANTGELF
TRBV7-3	TRBJ2-1	TRBD2	ASSLASGGYNEQF
TRBV27	TRBJ1-5	TRBD1	ATRQGERNQPQH
TRBV28	TRBJ2-1	TRBD2	ASSGTSGRTSYNEQF
TRBV3-1/TRBV3-2	TRBJ2-7	NA	ASRSSGEQY
TRBV7-9	TRBJ2-2	NA	ASSLLALNTGELF
TRBV28	TRBJ1-5	NA	ASSFDRGGNQPQH
TRBV30	TRBJ1-6	NA	AIQVLYNSPLH
TRBV7-2	TRBJ2-3	NA	ASSFRLETDTQY
TRBV7-8	TRBJ1-5	NA	ASSRANRHSNQPQH
TRBV4-2	TRBJ1-5	NA	ASSQDLQVSRPQH
TRBV28	TRBJ2-1	TRBD1	ASSLLGQRDEQF
TRBV5-1	TRBJ2-1	TRBD2	ASSLPSGRVDEQF
TRBV5-1	TRBJ2-2	NA	ASSLIGTSNTGELF
TRBV11-3	TRBJ1-1	NA	ASSFGHETGEAF
TRBV10-3	TRBJ2-7	TRBD1	AIREGGQGYEQY
TRBV5-6	TRBJ1-1	TRBD1	ASSSPVGQGFAEAF
TRBV6-5	TRBJ1-2	TRBD1	VSSYSTGQGSGYT
TRBV20-1	TRBJ2-7	NA	SASPTGYEQY
TRBV18	TRBJ2-3	NA	ASSPYSGVVSDTQY
TRBV7-2	TRBJ2-5	TRBD2	ASSLGGGSLVETQY
TRBV19	TRBJ2-3	NA	ASSMAASTDTQY
TRBV7-9	TRBJ2-1	NA	ASSLVASYNEQF
TRBV5-1	TRBJ1-1	NA	ASSLGVEGTEAF
TRBV4-3	TRBJ2-1	TRBD2	ASSLGLVSYNEQF
TRBV19	TRBJ2-1	NA	ASSPQSSYNEQF
TRBV5-4	TRBJ1-5	TRBD1	ASSIYDRANQPQH
TRBV5-1	TRBJ2-2	TRBD1	ASGTDRAFAGELF
TRBV7-9	TRBJ2-7	NA	ASSLGTVYEQY
TRBV27	TRBJ1-2	NA	ASSPPGVGGYT
TRBV18	TRBJ2-5	NA	ASSPRPPYQETQY
TRBV5-1	TRBJ2-7	TRBD1	ASSLGQGAYEQY
TRBV10-3	TRBJ1-5	TRBD1	AISPGQGVGQPQH
TRBV28	TRBJ2-2	NA	ASSFGTYTGELF
TRBV30	TRBJ2-7	TRBD1	AWSGQTGYEQY
TRBV3-1/TRBV3-2	TRBJ1-1	NA	ASSPKTRQVIFEAF
TRBV11-3	TRBJ2-2	NA	ASSLSGTGELF
TRBV29-1	TRBJ2-5	TRBD2	SVAGLAGAEETQY
TRBV6-5	TRBJ1-3	NA	ASSPGGNTIY
TRBV2	TRBJ2-1	TRBD2	ARGLSRNEQF